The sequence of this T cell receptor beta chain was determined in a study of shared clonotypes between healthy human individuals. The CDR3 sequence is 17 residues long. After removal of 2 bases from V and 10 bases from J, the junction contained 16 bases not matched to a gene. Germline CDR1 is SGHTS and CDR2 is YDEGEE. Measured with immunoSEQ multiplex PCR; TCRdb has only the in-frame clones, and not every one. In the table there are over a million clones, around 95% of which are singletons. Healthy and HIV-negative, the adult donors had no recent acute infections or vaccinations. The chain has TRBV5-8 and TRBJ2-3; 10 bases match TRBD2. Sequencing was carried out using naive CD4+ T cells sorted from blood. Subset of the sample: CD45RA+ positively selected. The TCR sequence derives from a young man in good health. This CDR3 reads CASSFSGLAISSGSQYF. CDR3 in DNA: TGTGCCAGCAGCTTCTCGGGACTAGCGATCTCGTCGGGATCGCAGTATTTT.